The clone carrying this TCR beta chain is a singleton in its sample. No antigen is known for it. CDR1 and CDR2 from the germline V gene are GTSNPN and SVGIG (reference sequence). The CDR3 spans 14 residues. V was shortened by 3 bases and J by 5 bases, with 13 bases between the two germline ends. The data are from a study of shared clonotypes between healthy human individuals. For the study at large: Each donor had three CD4 naive, three CD4 memory, two CD8 naive and one CD8 memory plate.

Donation came from healthy HIV-negative adults that had no recent acute infections or vaccinations. The study's findings and limits: A few donors held about 5% of naive CD4 clonotypes in common. The study found lower generation probabilities in non-shared clonotypes than in those shared by all four donors.

The table came from immunoSEQ multiplex PCR; TCRdb's copy has only in-frame clones and leaves some out. The sample consists of some 2.1 million clones, 95% of them appearing once. V usage is TRBV30 and J usage is TRBJ2-2; D is undetermined. Sequencing input: naive CD4+ T cells sorted from blood. The subset: CD45RA+ positively selected. This receptor was obtained from a man younger than 35 in good health. The CDR3 DNA sequence: TGTGCCTGGAGGGTCCCCTTAGAAACCGGGGAGCTGTTTTTT. It is translated as CAWRVPLETGELFF.